This is a list of T cell receptor beta chains from one sample in a study of radiotherapy plus CTLA-4 blockade in lung cancer. Repertoires were generated with immunoSEQ multiplex PCR, while TCRdb's copy carries only in-frame clones and drops some. The table lists roughly 73,000 clones, around 87% of them singletons. The input for sequencing was peripheral blood, taken from a patient treated with radiotherapy plus ipilimumab. The receptors here all came from a human donor with non-small cell lung cancer that progressed on radiotherapy plus ipilimumab. CDR3s include the opening cysteine and the closing phenylalanine or tryptophan. The D gene is left open where the match is weak. Clone size is given for some rows only: seen once, a few or many times, or a class if the clone is expanded.

j_gene: TRBJ1-1
abundance: -
d_gene: -
v_gene: TRBV4-1
CDR3aa: CASSQSFGSEAFF
CDR3nt: TGCGCCAGCAGCCAATCATTTGGGTCTGAAGCTTTCTTT

j_gene: TRBJ2-2
abundance: -
d_gene: -
v_gene: TRBV19
CDR3aa: CASSISRDRTGELFF
CDR3nt: TGTGCCAGTAGTATATCCAGGGATCGGACCGGGGAGCTGTTTTTT

j_gene: TRBJ1-5
abundance: -
d_gene: -
v_gene: TRBV6-5
CDR3aa: CATQRESNQPQHF
CDR3nt: TGTGCCACCCAAAGGGAGAGCAATCAGCCCCAGCATTTT

j_gene: TRBJ1-1
abundance: few
d_gene: -
v_gene: TRBV5-6
CDR3aa: CASRDVGGTEAFF
CDR3nt: TGTGCCAGCAGGGATGTTGGGGGCACTGAAGCTTTCTTT

j_gene: TRBJ2-7
abundance: -
d_gene: -
v_gene: TRBV28
CDR3aa: CASSLQQTRGNYEQYF
CDR3nt: TGTGCCAGCAGTTTACAACAGACCCGGGGAAACTACGAGCAGTACTTC

j_gene: TRBJ2-5
abundance: -
d_gene: TRBD1
v_gene: TRBV27
CDR3aa: CASTMGTGPGAQYF
CDR3nt: TGTGCCAGCACCATGGGGACAGGCCCTGGGGCCCAGTACTTC

j_gene: TRBJ2-3
abundance: once
d_gene: -
v_gene: TRBV25-1
CDR3aa: CASSEYPDTQYF
CDR3nt: TGTGCCAGCAGTGAATACCCGGATACGCAGTATTTT

j_gene: TRBJ2-2
abundance: few
d_gene: TRBD2
v_gene: TRBV7-9
CDR3aa: CASSFTGGAGVAGTGELFF
CDR3nt: TGTGCCAGCAGCTTCACCGGAGGGGCGGGAGTAGCAGGAACCGGGGAGCTGTTTTTT

j_gene: TRBJ2-1
abundance: -
d_gene: TRBD2
v_gene: TRBV4-1
CDR3aa: CASSQEGAGGPFKQFF
CDR3nt: TGCGCCAGCAGCCAAGAGGGGGCGGGAGGCCCCTTCAAGCAGTTCTTC

j_gene: TRBJ2-2
abundance: -
d_gene: -
v_gene: TRBV5-6
CDR3aa: CASSLPGVNTGELFF
CDR3nt: TGTGCCAGCAGCTTGCCGGGGGTGAACACCGGGGAGCTGTTTTTT

j_gene: TRBJ1-1
abundance: -
d_gene: -
v_gene: TRBV28
CDR3aa: CASSLRGRGRNTEAFF
CDR3nt: TGTGCCAGCAGTTTACGGGGGCGAGGAAGGAACACTGAAGCTTTCTTT

j_gene: TRBJ1-4
abundance: -
d_gene: TRBD1
v_gene: TRBV5-1
CDR3aa: CASSLRDRGTNEKLFF
CDR3nt: TGCGCCAGCAGCCTCCGGGACAGGGGGACTAATGAAAAACTGTTTTTT